These T cell receptor beta chains were read from a single sample in a study of patients and donors after allogeneic stem cell transplantation. TCRdb re-analysed the RT-PCR reads in MiXCR, keeping a single row per CDR3 protein. Here the sample spans some 960,000 distinct CDR3 sequences, roughly 18% being singletons. The sample was blood, either unsorted or a sorted T cell fraction (not recorded which). These TCRs come from a human donor who was either an allogeneic HSCT recipient or a stem cell or donor lymphocyte infusion donor (not recorded which). It is not recorded whose cells these are; they may come from a transplant donor. Both conserved end residues are part of each CDR3. Not all rows give a size; the values are once, few, many and, for expanded clones, a class.

>NA|TRBV4-2
CASSQVSPPGAYEQYF
>NA|TRBV5-1
CASSVGQGVGNQPQHF
>once|TRBV7-3
CASSRGLAGVVGRDTQYF
>few|TRBV20-1
CSASPPGRNSPLHF
>NA|TRBV7-8
CASSLVAGETDTQYF
>NA|TRBV11-3
CASSRVTGHEQFF
>NA|TRBV12-5
CASGQSQGFYEQYF
>few|TRBV2
CASSVQSEKLFF
>few|TRBV11-2
CASSFSGSGRARETQYF
>NA|TRBV29-1
CSVEGTSGRNGETQYF
>few|TRBV6-4
CASAALGVDTQYF
>NA|TRBV7-8
CASSPRGSGDTDTQYF
>NA|TRBV11-2
CASSPDGAGATARKTQYF
>few|TRBV12-3/TRBV12-4
CASSGVGTSVYNEQFF
>many|TRBV5-1
CASSRGEETQYF
>few|TRBV7-9
CASSLEPAARGTQYF
>NA|TRBV7-2
CASSTVTGGLYEQYF
>few|TRBV10-3
CATRQAPPETQYF
>few|TRBV3-1
CASSHSFLGVMNTEAFF
>NA|TRBV13
CASSYRLTEGTDTQYF
>many|TRBV12-3/TRBV12-4
CASSLRDTSLSTDTQYF
>NA|TRBV10-3
CAITQDHYGYTF
>NA|TRBV6-5
CASSYSIAGLEAFF
>NA|TRBV29-1
CSVDVGSRKLFF
>NA|TRBV30
CAWSRQGLYEQYF
>many|TRBV28
CASSVPGTGGQYF
>NA|TRBV20-1
CSGLSRPKDADTQYF
>NA|TRBV6-4
CASSKQGSSYNEQFF
>NA|TRBV12-3/TRBV12-4
CASSPRGGRFGNTIYF
>once|TRBV5-1
CASSLDFGLPSIPGELFF
>NA|TRBV12-3/TRBV12-4
CASSPRLGASNQPQHF
>few|TRBV20-1
CSASSGRADEEQFF
>few|TRBV6-2/TRBV6-3
CASSYRHLKNTEAFF
>NA|TRBV20-1
CSARRLLPTGRNTEAFF
>few|TRBV10-3
CAISESYGNSPLHF
>few|TRBV7-8
CASSLVSTGNEKLFF
>NA|TRBV5-1
CASRVVISDTEAFF
>few|TRBV6-2/TRBV6-3
CASSLVDRNQPQHF
>few|TRBV27
CASSRAGGQNTEAFF
>NA|TRBV24-1
CATSDAGQQKNIQYF
>NA|TRBV29-1
CSVVGLAGQETQYF
>few|TRBV12-3/TRBV12-4
CASSFGEMPGNTIYF